This TCR beta chain was retrieved from a study of cytomegalovirus exposure and HLA in healthy donors. General study points: Immune exposure information comprised only CMV serostatus. In a later analysis, a missense DCLRE1C variant was linked to TCR beta V- and J-gene trimming. In a later analysis, across HLA loci, associated TCR counts were highest for DRB1, lowest for HLA-C.

CDR3 length: 13 residues. Germline trimming cut 10 bases from V and 4 bases from J; bases unmatched to any gene: 9. Germline-derived CDR1 and CDR2 are MNHNS and SASEGT. For this clone: Its antigen is not known.

60 Vbeta and 13 Jbeta primers were used in PCR. Assay used: immunoSEQ multiplex PCR; TCRdb lists only in-frame clones, some missing. The sample records under 200,000 clones, 62% being singletons. The sequencing input was PBMCs. This clonotype was obtained from a man aged 40-50 years in good health and CMV-seronegative. V is TRBV6-1 and J is TRBJ2-7, with 8 bases matching TRBD2. For the CDR3, the DNA is TGTGCCACCTGGGGACTAGTCATTTACGAGCAGTACTTC. The encoded protein is CATWGLVIYEQYF.